This T cell receptor (beta chain) was observed in a study of T cells in Graves' hyperthyroidism and ophthalmopathy. Researchers amplified the TCR beta CDR3 regions from RNA transcripts. Initially, a first-round RT-PCR of the TCR CDR3 employed the HTBI primer set. Via MiXCR, TCRdb re-called the multiplex PCR reads, giving one row per CDR3 protein. Seen here are about 420,000 distinct CDR3 sequences, approximately 15% observed once, and the top ten hold around 7.3%. Lactation, pregnancy, other autoimmune disease or uncontrolled infection excluded patients. V was cut by 5 bases and J by 13 bases, with 13 bases left in between. The CDR3 length is 12 residues. In germline, CDR1 is SGHNT, CDR2 YYREEE (reference sequence).

The sequencing sample was made of blood. The chain uses TRBV5-4 and TRBJ1-6; D is ambiguous. The source of this sequence is a woman aged 18-29 years with Graves' hyperthyroidism. CDR3 residues: CASSPDSGPLHF. In DNA, the CDR3 is TGTGCCAGCAGTCCTGATAGTGGTCCCCTCCACTTT. Complete variable domain (other parts from reference TRBV5-4 and TRBJ1-6): ETGVTQSPTHLIKTRGQQVTLRCSSQSGHNTVSWYQQALGQGPQFIFQYYREEENGRGNFPPRFSGLQFPNYSSELNVNALELDDSALYLCASSPDSGPLHFGNGTRLTVT.